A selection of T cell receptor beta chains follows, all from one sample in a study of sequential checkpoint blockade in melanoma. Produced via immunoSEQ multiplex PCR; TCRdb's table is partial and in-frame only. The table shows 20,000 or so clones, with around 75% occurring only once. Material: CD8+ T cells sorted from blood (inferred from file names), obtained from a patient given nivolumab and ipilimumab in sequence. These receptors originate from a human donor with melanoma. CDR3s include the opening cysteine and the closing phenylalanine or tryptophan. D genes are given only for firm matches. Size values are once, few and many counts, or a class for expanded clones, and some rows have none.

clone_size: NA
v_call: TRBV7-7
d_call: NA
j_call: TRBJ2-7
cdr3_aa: CASSSSFGSYEQYF
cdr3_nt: TGTGCTAGCAGCTCCTCCTTCGGGTCCTACGAGCAGTACTTC

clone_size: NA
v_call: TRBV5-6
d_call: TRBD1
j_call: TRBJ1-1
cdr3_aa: CASSFGTGGFRAFF
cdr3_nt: TGTGCCAGCAGCTTTGGGACAGGGGGGTTTCGGGCTTTCTTT

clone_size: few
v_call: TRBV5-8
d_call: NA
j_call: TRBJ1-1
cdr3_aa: CASSLLREITEAFF
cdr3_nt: TGTGCCAGCAGCTTGCTTCGGGAGATCACTGAAGCTTTCTTT

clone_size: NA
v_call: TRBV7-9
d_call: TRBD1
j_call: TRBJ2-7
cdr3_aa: CASAKTTGVSYEQYF
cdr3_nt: TGTGCCAGCGCAAAAACGACAGGGGTTTCCTACGAGCAGTACTTC

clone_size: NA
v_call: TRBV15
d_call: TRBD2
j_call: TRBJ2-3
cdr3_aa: CATSREVGRGNQDTQYF
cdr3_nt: TGTGCCACCAGCAGAGAGGTAGGGCGGGGGAACCAGGATACGCAGTATTTT

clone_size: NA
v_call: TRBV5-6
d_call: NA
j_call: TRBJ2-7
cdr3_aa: CASSLGHDEQYF
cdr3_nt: TGTGCCAGCAGCCTGGGACACGACGAGCAGTACTTC

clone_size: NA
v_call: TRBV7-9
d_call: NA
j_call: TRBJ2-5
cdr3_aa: CASSLGAGFQETQYF
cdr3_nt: TGTGCCAGCAGCTTAGGAGCAGGATTCCAAGAGACCCAGTACTTC

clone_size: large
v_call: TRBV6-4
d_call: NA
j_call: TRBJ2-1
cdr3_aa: CASSDGRSSYNEQFF
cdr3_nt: TGTGCCAGCAGTGACGGGAGAAGCTCCTACAATGAGCAGTTCTTC

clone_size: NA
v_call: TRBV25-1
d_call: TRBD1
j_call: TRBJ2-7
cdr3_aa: CASSEQGQGTDEQYF
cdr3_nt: TGTGCCAGCAGTGAACAAGGACAGGGGACGGACGAGCAGTACTTC

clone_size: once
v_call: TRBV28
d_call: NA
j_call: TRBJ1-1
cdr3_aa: CASSFQNRNRKRAFF
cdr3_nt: TGTGCCAGCAGCTTCCAGAACAGGAACCGTAAACGGGCTTTCTTT

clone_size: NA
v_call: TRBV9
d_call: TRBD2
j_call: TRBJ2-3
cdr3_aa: CASSVEGWGTSVPDTQYF
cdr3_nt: TGTGCCAGCAGCGTCGAGGGTTGGGGGACTAGCGTCCCAGATACGCAGTATTTT

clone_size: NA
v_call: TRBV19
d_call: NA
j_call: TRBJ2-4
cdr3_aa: CASSIDRGGTAAKNIQYF
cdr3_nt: TGTGCCAGTAGTATAGACCGGGGGGGGACAGCAGCCAAAAACATTCAGTACTTC

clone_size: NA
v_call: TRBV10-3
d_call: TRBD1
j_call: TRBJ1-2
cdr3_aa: CASSTRTGTAHGYTF
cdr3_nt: TGTGCCAGCAGTACTCGGACCGGGACAGCCCATGGCTACACCTTC

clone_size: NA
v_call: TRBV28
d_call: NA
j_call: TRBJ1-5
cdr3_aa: CASSWVGGVQPQHF
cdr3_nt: TGTGCCAGCAGTTGGGTTGGGGGCGTCCAGCCCCAGCATTTT

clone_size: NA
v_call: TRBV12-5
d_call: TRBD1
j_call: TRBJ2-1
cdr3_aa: CASAGTGGNEQFF
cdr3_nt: TGTGCTAGTGCCGGGACAGGCGGCAATGAGCAGTTCTTC

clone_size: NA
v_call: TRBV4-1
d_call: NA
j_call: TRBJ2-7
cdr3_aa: CASSQDPQGSYEQYF
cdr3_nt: TGCGCCAGCAGCCAAGATCCCCAGGGTTCCTACGAGCAGTACTTC

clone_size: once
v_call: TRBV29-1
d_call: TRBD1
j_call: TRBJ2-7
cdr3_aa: CSVSGTASYEQYF
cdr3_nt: TGCAGCGTATCCGGGACAGCGTCCTACGAGCAGTACTTC

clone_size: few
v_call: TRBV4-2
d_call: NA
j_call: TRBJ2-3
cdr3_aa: CASSRMTGQTDDTQYF
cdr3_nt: TGTGCCAGCAGCCGGATGACAGGCCAAACCGACGATACGCAGTATTTT

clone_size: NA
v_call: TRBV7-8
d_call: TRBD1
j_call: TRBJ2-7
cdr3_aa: CASREDRGPPYEQYF
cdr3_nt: TGTGCCAGTAGGGAAGACAGGGGGCCGCCCTACGAGCAGTACTTC